The sequence of this T cell receptor beta chain was determined in a study of cytomegalovirus exposure and HLA in healthy donors (dated by TCRdb to about 2017). With regard to the full study: An earlier analysis of roughly 500 of the donors reported 276 Gb of sequence data and 117 million unique TCR beta sequences obtained from around 180 million T cells. Alongside the repertoire data, information on donor age, sex, ethnicity and CMV serostatus was compiled. An earlier analysis of several hundred of the donors applied high-throughput TCR beta sequencing to assess whether each TCR beta V gene segment acted as functional or pseudogenic. The study aimed to test whether signatures of past pathogen exposure could be identified by cataloging public T cell receptors. Of the approximately 400 genotyped donors, over 65% fell in the genetic ancestry cluster associated with self-reported Caucasian donors. About 5 DR-DQ haplotypes were handled as single units for association and clustering, since linkage in the cohort was strong. All discovery cohort repertoires had been generated on a single sequencing platform. Across 398 genotyped donors of the cohort, an average of roughly 250,000 unique TCR beta nucleotide sequences per donor were sequenced, and 15% to 20% of those sequences were non-productive. Rather than drawing on any new phenotypic data, the later analysis identified candidate immune exposures from TCR beta sequences and the way those sequences occurred across donors. To study patterns of TCR occurrence, a later analysis re-analyzed previously published TCR beta repertoires from several hundred donors and added high-resolution HLA genotyping. An early release covering 500 to 750 HLA-typed donors comprised roughly 300 gigabases of sequencing data and some 79 million unique TCR sequences. High-throughput TCR immunosequencing, statistical association of individual TCRs with disease status, and machine learning were combined to predict cytomegalovirus infection status. Class I and class II HLA loci were covered by the typing at four-digit resolution. The study used immunosequencing to profile the T cell repertoires of 670 or so subjects and linked those repertoires to cytomegalovirus serostatus. The number of donors typed differed by locus, with roughly 620-640 for A, B, C, DRB1 and DQB1, about 500 for DQA1, approximately 580 for DPA1, and 400 to 490 for DPB1. A later genetic analysis took genome-wide SNP genotypes for about 55% of the 666 donors and used that subset as a discovery cohort. Along with the roughly 700-subject first cohort, a separate validation cohort of over a hundred different subjects was used.

The paper as a whole reports these results and caveats: The authors suggested that the approach could potentially be extended to other disease states and immunological phenotypes. According to a later genetic analysis, donors in an Asian-associated ancestry cluster had fewer N-insertions in productive TCRs than the approximately 700-donor mean. Presence/absence analyses assumed roughly uniform sequencing depth across donors, an assumption that may not hold. In a later genetic analysis, a missense DCLRE1C variant was associated with V-gene and J-gene trimming of TCR beta chains, and the association was replicated in an independent cohort. An earlier analysis of some 560 of the donors showed that most TCR beta V segments appeared in productive rearrangements either about 87% or about 30% of the time, which broadly matched IMGT annotations. A cluster of highly shared sequence variants was judged likely to represent a technical artifact of the sequencing pipeline. According to a later analysis, most CMV-associated TCR beta chains appeared to be HLA-restricted, and the HLA associations seemed to be driven largely by CMV exposure. In this cohort, only TCR beta chains were sequenced, and detectable features were limited by the absence of alpha or paired-chain data. For the cohort, immune exposure information was limited to CMV serostatus. In a later analysis, HLA-associated TCR beta chains showed more clonal expansion and lower generation probabilities than non-associated chains that were equally common. Strong co-occurrence of HLA alleles, especially DR and DQ, made assigning TCR associations to individual alleles difficult. A later analysis found that TCR association rates varied across HLA loci, with DRB1 alleles showing the most associated TCRs and HLA-C alleles the fewest. In vitro tests confirmed that a few of the cytomegalovirus-associated TCR beta chains recognize cytomegalovirus antigens. A further reported finding was that TCR beta sequences accurately predicted the HLA-A and HLA-B alleles for most subjects in the first cohort. According to a later analysis, parvovirus B19, influenza, CMV and Epstein-Barr virus appeared linked to several top co-occurrence clusters. Linkage disequilibrium might explain the correlated functional status among segregating V segments, but an unknown experimental factor could not be excluded. About 17 rarely observed V segments, including chromosome 9 orphons, were excluded from the earlier analysis of several hundred of the donors because counts were too low. Most TCR sequences were observed very rarely across donors, whereas some public TCRs were present in many individuals. The study listed around 160 TCR beta chains as associated with cytomegalovirus. In both the original and validation cohorts, the classifier was reported to diagnose cytomegalovirus status with high specificity and sensitivity. In a later analysis, 15,000 to 20,000 TCR beta sequences were associated with specific HLA alleles at a false discovery rate of 0.05. HLA typing was unavailable for some donors at each locus, so association tests used only the typed subset.

The cohort was made up of roughly 670 healthy bone marrow donors. Cohort members were all nominally healthy when sampled, although unrecorded immune exposures were likely present. The donor was CMV seropositive and was included in the group of 250 to 350 seropositive cohort members. Each donor provided a peripheral blood sample, and peripheral blood mononuclear cells were used for TCR beta sequencing. The Qiagen DNeasy Blood Extraction Kit was used to extract genomic DNA from the blood cell samples. Remarks on this clone: The target of this receptor is not known. Qualities for individual bases were not recorded, and no much larger clone is one base off.

Libraries were made using the immunoSEQ multiplex PCR assay. For the multiplex PCR, a mixture combining 60 forward primers for TCR Vbeta segments and 13 reverse primers for TCR Jbeta segments was used. The CDR3 region of rearranged TCR beta genes was amplified from genomic DNA by a multiplex PCR assay. On the Illumina HiSeq System, the amplified TCR beta libraries were sequenced as 87-base-pair reads. Per the authors' processing: In a later analysis, approximately 74 million unique TCR beta chains were counted across the 500 to 700 repertoires, and about 9.9 million of these chains were shared by at least two donors. A nearest-neighbor algorithm error-corrected the raw reads and collapsed the reads into unique sequences, merging closely related sequences to remove PCR and sequencing errors. CDR3 sequences were aligned to IMGT reference sequences to assign V, D and J gene segments. For a sequence to be retained, a match of at least six nucleotides was required to both a V gene segment and a J gene segment. A rearrangement counted as productive if the CDR3 had no stop codons and remained in frame with V and J, and every other rearrangement counted as non-productive. CDR3 was defined according to IMGT convention as the region running from the second conserved V-encoded cysteine to the conserved J-encoded phenylalanine. Sequences without an unambiguous match to a single V gene segment were excluded from the earlier analysis of about 600 of the donors. In an earlier analysis of about 590 of the donors, a V segment was called functional when productive rearrangements were above 56.7%, and segregating when the standard deviation between donors exceeded 5%. A statistical classification framework was built for diagnosing cytomegalovirus status from the catalog of TCR beta chain sequences. A later analysis assigned V and J genes by comparing TCR nucleotide sequences with IMGT/GENE-DB human TR gene sequences. In a later analysis, CDR3 sequences and most-parsimonious VDJ recombination scenarios were assigned using the TCRdist pipeline. In a later analysis, every TCR beta chain was defined by the combination of its CDR3 amino acid sequence and its V-gene family, and reads without a unique V-gene family were dropped. As a way to deal with suspected cross-contamination and a sequencing artifact, a later analysis dropped more than 500 nucleotide sequences that were highly shared and had low generation probability. For each public chain, a later analysis derived a clonal expansion index from normalized ranks of inferred template counts within each repertoire. In a later analysis, generation probabilities were computed with a VDJ recombination model fitted to out-of-frame rearrangements, and the resulting probabilities were checked against IGoR. Hypergeometric tests were used in a later analysis to score TCR-TCR, TCR-HLA and TCR-CMV co-occurrence, with a repertoire-size bias correction applied to the TCR pairs. False discovery rates were estimated in a later analysis by permuting HLA or CMV assignments 20 times. In a later analysis, co-occurring TCRs were grouped using DBSCAN, with TCRdist sequence similarity added in when clustering inside HLA-allele-positive subsets. Repertoires with fewer than 30,000 or more than 120,000 public chains were left out of co-occurrence clustering, as were about five repertoires with anomalous nucleotide sharing. The immuneACCESS repertoire file appears here via TCRdb, limited to in-frame rearrangements. These files lack a portion of the clones; in checked studies, under half of the deficit traces to unresolved V genes, and the cause of the others is not known. The D gene and trimming were derived from the DNA, and the V and J assignments and clone size from that table. Within this sample are more than 70,000 clones, with 65% to 70% of them counted one time only. Of the sample, about 7.4% is held by the ten largest clones.

Sequenced: PBMCs. This clonotype originated in a man aged 40-50 years in good health and CMV-seropositive.

CDR3 region: CASSESGQGKSPLHF. The sequenced DNA is TGTGCCAGCAGTGAATCCGGACAGGGTAAATCACCCCTCCACTTT. The V gene is TRBV25-1 and the J gene is TRBJ1-6, with 8 central nucleotides matching TRBD1. Sequences MGHDK (CDR1) and SYGVNS (CDR2) are obtained from the germline V gene. Relative to germline, V is missing 1 base and J is missing 10 bases, with 6 bases of the junction outside any gene match. Including the terminal cysteine and phenylalanine, the CDR3 comprises 15 residues. Only the CDR3 DNA is retained, 45 bases long and in frame from the first base.